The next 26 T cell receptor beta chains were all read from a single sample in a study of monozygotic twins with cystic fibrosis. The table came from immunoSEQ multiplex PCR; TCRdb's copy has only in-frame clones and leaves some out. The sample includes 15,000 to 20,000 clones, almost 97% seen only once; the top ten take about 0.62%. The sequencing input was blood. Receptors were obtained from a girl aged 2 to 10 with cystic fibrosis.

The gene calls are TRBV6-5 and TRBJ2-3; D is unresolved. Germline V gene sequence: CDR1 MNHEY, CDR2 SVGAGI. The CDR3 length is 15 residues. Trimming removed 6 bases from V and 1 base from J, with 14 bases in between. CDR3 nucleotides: TGTGCCAGCAGGTACATGGGGATAGGCACAGATACGCAGTATTTT. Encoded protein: CASRYMGIGTDTQYF.

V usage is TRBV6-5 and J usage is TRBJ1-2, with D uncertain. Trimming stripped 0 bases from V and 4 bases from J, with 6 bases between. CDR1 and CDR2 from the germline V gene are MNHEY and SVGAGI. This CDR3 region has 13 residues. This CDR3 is CASSYSRVYGYTF. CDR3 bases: TGTGCCAGCAGTTACTCGAGGGTCTATGGCTACACCTTC.

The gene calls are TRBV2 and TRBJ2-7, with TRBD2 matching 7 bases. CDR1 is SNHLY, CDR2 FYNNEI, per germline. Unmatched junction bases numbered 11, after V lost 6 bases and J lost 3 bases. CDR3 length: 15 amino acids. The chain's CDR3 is CASSRPPGGSYEQYF. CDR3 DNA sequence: TGTGCCAGCAGCCGACCCCCCGGCGGGAGCTACGAGCAGTACTTC.

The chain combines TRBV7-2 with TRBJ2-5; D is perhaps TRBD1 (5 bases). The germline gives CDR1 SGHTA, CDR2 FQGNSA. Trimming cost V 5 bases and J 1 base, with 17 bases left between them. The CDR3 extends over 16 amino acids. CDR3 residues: CASSLRSGASQETQYF. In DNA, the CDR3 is TGTGCCAGCAGCCTAAGGTCTGGGGCTAGCCAAGAGACCCAGTACTTC.

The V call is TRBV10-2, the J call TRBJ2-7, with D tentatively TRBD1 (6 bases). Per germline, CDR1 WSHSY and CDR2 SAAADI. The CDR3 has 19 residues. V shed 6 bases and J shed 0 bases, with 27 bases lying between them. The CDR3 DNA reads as TGCGCCAGCAGCGATGCCTACAGGGCTCCCGTCCTCGGCTCCTACGAGCAGTACTTC. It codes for CASSDAYRAPVLGSYEQYF.

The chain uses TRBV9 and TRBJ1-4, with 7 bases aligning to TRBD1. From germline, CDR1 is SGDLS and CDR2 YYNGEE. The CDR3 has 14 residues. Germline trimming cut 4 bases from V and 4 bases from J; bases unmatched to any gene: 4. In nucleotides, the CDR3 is TGTGCCAGCAGCAGGGGACAGAGTAATGAAAAACTGTTTTTT. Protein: CASSRGQSNEKLFF. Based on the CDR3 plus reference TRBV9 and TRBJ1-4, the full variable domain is DSGVTQTPKHLITATGQRVTLRCSPRSGDLSVYWYQQSLDQGLQFLIQYYNGEERAKGNILERFSAQQFPDLHSELNLSSLELGDSALYFCASSRGQSNEKLFFGSGTQLSVL.

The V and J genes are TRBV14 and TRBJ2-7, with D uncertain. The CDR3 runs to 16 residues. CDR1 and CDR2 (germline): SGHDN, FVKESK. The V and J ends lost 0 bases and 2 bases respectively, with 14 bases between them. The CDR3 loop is CASSQDNRRIPYEQYF. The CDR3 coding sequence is TGTGCCAGCAGCCAAGATAATCGCAGGATCCCCTACGAGCAGTACTTC.

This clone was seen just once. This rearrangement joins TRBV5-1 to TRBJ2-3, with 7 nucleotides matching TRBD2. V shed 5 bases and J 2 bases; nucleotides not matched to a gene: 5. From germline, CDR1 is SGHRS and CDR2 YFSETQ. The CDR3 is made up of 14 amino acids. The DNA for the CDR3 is TGCGCCAGCAGGAGCGGGGCTACCACAGATACGCAGTATTTT. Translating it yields CASRSGATTDTQYF.

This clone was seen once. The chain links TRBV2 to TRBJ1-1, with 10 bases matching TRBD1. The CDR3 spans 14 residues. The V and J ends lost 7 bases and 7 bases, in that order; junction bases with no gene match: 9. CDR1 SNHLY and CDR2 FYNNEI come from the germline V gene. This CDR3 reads CASIRTGGNVEAFF. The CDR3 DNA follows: TGTGCCAGCATTCGGACAGGGGGAAACGTTGAAGCTTTCTTT.

The CDR3: CASSTRLRTGGGEKLFF. CDR3 in DNA: TGTGCCAGTAGTACACGTCTTCGGACAGGGGGCGGTGAAAAACTGTTTTTT. The V and J genes are TRBV19 and TRBJ1-4; 11 bases are shared with TRBD1. CDR1 is LNHDA, CDR2 SQIVND, per germline (reference sequence). After removal of 4 bases from V and 7 bases from J, the junction contained 11 bases not matched to a gene. The CDR3 totals 17 residues. Based on the CDR3 plus reference TRBV19 and TRBJ1-4, the full variable domain is DGGITQSPKYLFRKEGQNVTLSCEQNLNHDAMYWYRQDPGQGLRLIYYSQIVNDFQKGDIAEGYSVSREKKESFPLTVTSAQKNPTAFYLCASSTRLRTGGGEKLFFGSGTQLSVL.

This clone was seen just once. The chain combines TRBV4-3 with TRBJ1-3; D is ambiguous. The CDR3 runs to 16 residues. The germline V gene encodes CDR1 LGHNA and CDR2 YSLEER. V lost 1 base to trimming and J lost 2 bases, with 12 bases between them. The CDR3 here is CASSQGVQMTGNTIYF. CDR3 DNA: TGCGCCAGCAGCCAAGGGGTCCAGATGACTGGAAACACCATATATTTT.

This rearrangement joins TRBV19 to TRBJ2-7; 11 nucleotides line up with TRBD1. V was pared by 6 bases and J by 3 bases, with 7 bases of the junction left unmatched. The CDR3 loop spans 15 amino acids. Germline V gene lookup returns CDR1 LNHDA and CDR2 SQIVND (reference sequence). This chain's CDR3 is CASSEPGTGGYEQYF. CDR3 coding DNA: TGTGCCAGTAGCGAACCCGGGACAGGGGGCTACGAGCAGTACTTC.

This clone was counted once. DNA of the CDR3: TGTGCCAGCTCACCCCGCCCCCAGGGCTCCTACGAGCAGTACTTC. Its translation: CASSPRPQGSYEQYF. The chain recombines TRBV18 with TRBJ2-7; weak D call: TRBD1 (5 bases). The length of the CDR3 is 15 residues. The V gene's germline CDR1 is KGHSH and CDR2 LQKENI. Deletions cut 3 bases from V and 0 bases from J, with 12 bases between.

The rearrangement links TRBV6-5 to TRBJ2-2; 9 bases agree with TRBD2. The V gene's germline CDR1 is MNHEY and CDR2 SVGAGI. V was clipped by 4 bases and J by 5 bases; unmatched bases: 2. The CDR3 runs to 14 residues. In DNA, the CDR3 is TGTGCCAGCAGTTTTGCGGGGGGGACCGGGGAGCTGTTTTTT. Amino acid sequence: CASSFAGGTGELFF.

The CDR3 region is CASSFAGGGADGYTF. In DNA form, the CDR3 reads TGTGCCAGCAGCTTTGCAGGTGGGGGTGCTGATGGCTACACCTTC. This rearrangement joins TRBV7-9 to TRBJ1-2, with D possibly being TRBD1 (5 bases). Deletions cut 3 bases from V and 6 bases from J, with 17 bases between. CDR1 and CDR2 (germline): SEHNR, FQNEAQ (reference sequence). This CDR3 contains 15 residues.

CDR3 in DNA: TGTGCCAGCAGCTTGGGGACTGTATTAGACAGGGCGAGCAATCAGCCCCAGCATTTT. It is translated as CASSLGTVLDRASNQPQHF. The chain is built from TRBV7-9 and TRBJ1-5, with 7 nucleotides matching TRBD1. This CDR3 is 19 amino acids long. Losses at the gene ends were 3 bases for V and 1 base for J; bases not matched to a gene: 15. The germline V gene encodes CDR1 SEHNR and CDR2 FQNEAQ (reference sequence).

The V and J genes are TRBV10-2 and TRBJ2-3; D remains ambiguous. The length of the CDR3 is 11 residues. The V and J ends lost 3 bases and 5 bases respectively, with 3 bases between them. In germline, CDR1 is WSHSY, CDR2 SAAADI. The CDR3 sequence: CASSEGDTQYF. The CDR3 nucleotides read TGCGCCAGCAGTGAAGGAGATACGCAGTATTTT.

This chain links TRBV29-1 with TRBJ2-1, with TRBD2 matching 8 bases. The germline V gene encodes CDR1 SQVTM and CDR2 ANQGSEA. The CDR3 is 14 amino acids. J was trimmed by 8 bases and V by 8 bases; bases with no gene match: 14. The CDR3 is CSLLGTGGPDEQFF. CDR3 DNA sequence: TGCAGCCTCCTCGGAACGGGGGGGCCGGATGAGCAGTTCTTC.

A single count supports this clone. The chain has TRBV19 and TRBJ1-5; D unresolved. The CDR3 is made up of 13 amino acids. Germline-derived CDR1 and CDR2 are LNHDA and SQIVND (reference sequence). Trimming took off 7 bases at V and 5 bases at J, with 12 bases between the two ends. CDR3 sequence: CASNYGEYQPQHF. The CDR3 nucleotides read TGTGCCAGTAATTATGGGGAATATCAGCCCCAGCATTTT.

The CDR3 protein is CASSGRGLSPLHF. CDR3 bases: TGTGCCAGCAGCGGCAGGGGGCTTTCACCCCTCCACTTT. This rearrangement joins TRBV2 to TRBJ1-6, with 8 bases that match TRBD1. Germline lookup yields CDR1 SNHLY and CDR2 FYNNEI. This CDR3 region has 13 residues. V lost 6 bases, J lost 9 bases, and 4 bases stayed unmatched.

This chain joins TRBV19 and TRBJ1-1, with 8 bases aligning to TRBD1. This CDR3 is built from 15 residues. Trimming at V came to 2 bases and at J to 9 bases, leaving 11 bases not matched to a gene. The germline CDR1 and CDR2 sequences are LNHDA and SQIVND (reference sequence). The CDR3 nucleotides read TGTGCCAGTAGTATACAGGGGGCCGGTGGCCAGAAAGCTTTCTTT. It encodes CASSIQGAGGQKAFF.

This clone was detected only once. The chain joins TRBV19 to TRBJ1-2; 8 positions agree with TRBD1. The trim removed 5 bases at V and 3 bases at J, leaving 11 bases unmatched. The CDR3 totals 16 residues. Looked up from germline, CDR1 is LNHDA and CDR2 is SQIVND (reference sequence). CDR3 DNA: TGTGCCAGTAGTCGTTACCCTCCGGACAGGGACTATGGCTACACCTTC. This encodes CASSRYPPDRDYGYTF.

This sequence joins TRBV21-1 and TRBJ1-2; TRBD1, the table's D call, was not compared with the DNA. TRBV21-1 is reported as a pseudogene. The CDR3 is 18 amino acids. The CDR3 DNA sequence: TGTGCCAGCAGCAATGGAGTTGAGGGGGCGAGAGCTAACTATGGCTACACCTTC. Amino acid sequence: CASSNGVEGARANYGYTF.

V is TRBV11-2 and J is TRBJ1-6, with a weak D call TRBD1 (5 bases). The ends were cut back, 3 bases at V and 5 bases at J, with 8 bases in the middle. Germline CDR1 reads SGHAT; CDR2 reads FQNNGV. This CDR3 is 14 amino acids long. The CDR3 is CASSLGPNNSPLHF. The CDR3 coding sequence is TGTGCCAGCAGCTTGGGGCCCAATAATTCACCCCTCCACTTT.

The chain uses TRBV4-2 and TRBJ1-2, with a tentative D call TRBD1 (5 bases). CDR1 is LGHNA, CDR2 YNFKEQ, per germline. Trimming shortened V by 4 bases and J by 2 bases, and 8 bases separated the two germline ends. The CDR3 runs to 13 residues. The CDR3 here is CASSPDRNYGYTF. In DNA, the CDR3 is TGTGCCAGCAGCCCCGACAGAAACTATGGCTACACCTTC.

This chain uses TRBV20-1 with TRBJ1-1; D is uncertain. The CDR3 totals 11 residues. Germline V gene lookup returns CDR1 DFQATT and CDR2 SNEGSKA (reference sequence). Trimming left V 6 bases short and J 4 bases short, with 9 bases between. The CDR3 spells CSAVKVTEAFF. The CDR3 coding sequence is TGCAGTGCGGTAAAGGTCACTGAAGCTTTCTTT.